This is a list of T cell receptor beta chains from one sample in a study of shared clonotypes between healthy human individuals. Sequencing was performed with immunoSEQ multiplex PCR; in TCRdb, only in-frame clones are kept and a portion is missing. The data show 2.3 million or so clones, 80% to 95% seen once. Material: naive CD4+ T cells from PBMCs. All receptors derive from a man younger than 35 in good health. Some clones in this sample may be carry-over from other donors' samples. Each CDR3 is given with its conserved first and last residue. Each record gives: clone size, D gene, J gene, V gene, CDR3 protein, CDR3 DNA. The D gene is left open where the match is weak. Only some rows state a clone size, as once, few, many or a class for expanded clones.

>NA|NA|TRBJ2-1|TRBV5-1
CASKVGTPYNEQFF
TGCGCCAGCAAGGTCGGCACACCCTACAATGAGCAGTTCTTC
>NA|NA|TRBJ2-2|TRBV4-2
CASSQESHGAGPGELFF
TGTGCCAGCAGCCAAGAGTCTCACGGGGCCGGACCCGGGGAGCTGTTTTTT
>NA|TRBD2|TRBJ2-1|TRBV7-2
CASSYPGLARSSYNEQFF
TGTGCCAGCAGCTACCCGGGACTAGCCCGAAGCTCCTACAATGAGCAGTTCTTC
>NA|NA|TRBJ2-1|TRBV19
CASSKRIAASSYNEQFF
TGTGCCAGTAGTAAAAGAATAGCGGCGAGCTCCTACAATGAGCAGTTCTTC
>NA|NA|TRBJ1-5|TRBV28
CASTRFGYSNQPQHF
TGTGCCAGCACACGGTTTGGATATAGCAATCAGCCCCAGCATTTT
>NA|NA|TRBJ2-1|TRBV10-3
CAISESPSVNEQFF
TGTGCCATCAGTGAGTCCCCTAGCGTAAATGAGCAGTTCTTC
>NA|NA|TRBJ2-5|TRBV7-2
CASSPRRGQETQYF
TGTGCCAGCAGCCCCCGCAGGGGCCAAGAGACCCAGTACTTC
>NA|NA|TRBJ1-2|TRBV6-6
CASSPKGLNYGYTF
TGTGCCAGCAGTCCCAAGGGTTTAAACTATGGCTACACCTTC
>NA|NA|TRBJ1-4|TRBV28
CASSLRTAEKLFF
TGTGCCAGCAGTTTACGAACGGCTGAAAAACTGTTTTTT
>NA|NA|TRBJ1-5|TRBV29-1
CSVRAWGSNQPQHF
TGCAGCGTGCGCGCATGGGGGAGCAATCAGCCCCAGCATTTT
>NA|NA|TRBJ1-4|TRBV4-1
CASSRIGKAVEEKLFF
TGCGCCAGCAGCCGGATTGGAAAGGCGGTGGAAGAAAAACTGTTTTTT
>NA|NA|TRBJ2-5|TRBV7-2
CASSLSGETQYF
TGTGCCAGCAGCTTATCCGGAGAGACCCAGTACTTC
>NA|NA|TRBJ2-3|TRBV2
CASRDEAGDTQYF
TGTGCCAGCAGGGACGAAGCGGGAGATACGCAGTATTTT
>NA|NA|TRBJ2-5|TRBV11-2
CASSRGTLGETQYF
TGTGCCAGCAGCCGCGGGACACTGGGGGAGACCCAGTACTTC
>NA|TRBD2|TRBJ2-1|TRBV19
CASSRPSGRWTYNEQFF
TGTGCCAGTAGTAGGCCTAGCGGGAGGTGGACCTACAATGAGCAGTTCTTC
>NA|TRBD1|TRBJ2-7|TRBV7-2
CASSLTTGGSYEQYF
TGTGCCAGCAGCTTGACGACAGGGGGCTCCTACGAGCAGTACTTC
>NA|NA|TRBJ2-2|TRBV29-1
CSVAPDTNTGELFF
TGCAGCGTTGCCCCTGACACCAACACCGGGGAGCTGTTTTTT
>NA|TRBD2|TRBJ2-7|TRBV19
CASSGRTSGRSTYEQYF
TGTGCCAGTAGTGGGAGGACTAGCGGGAGGTCAACCTACGAGCAGTACTTC
>NA|NA|TRBJ1-3|TRBV9
CASSISSQLGNTIYF
TGTGCCAGCAGCATAAGTTCCCAGCTCGGAAACACCATATATTTT
>once|NA|TRBJ2-1|TRBV5-6
CASSEVGQSSYNEQFF
TGTGCCAGCAGTGAGGTGGGACAAAGCTCCTACAATGAGCAGTTCTTC
>NA|NA|TRBJ1-1|TRBV28
CASRLGGGATEAFF
TGTGCCAGCAGGCTGGGGGGGGGCGCCACTGAAGCTTTCTTT
>NA|NA|TRBJ2-1|TRBV7-2
CASSLVVAAYNEQFF
TGTGCCAGCAGCTTAGTAGTTGCGGCATACAATGAGCAGTTCTTC
>NA|NA|TRBJ1-2|TRBV4-1
CASSPNYNTGFYGYTF
TGCGCCAGCAGCCCTAACTATAATACAGGGTTCTATGGCTACACCTTC
>NA|NA|TRBJ2-2|TRBV2
CASSPLSNTGELFF
TGTGCCAGCAGTCCCCTCTCGAACACCGGGGAGCTGTTTTTT
>NA|NA|TRBJ2-2|TRBV5-1
CASSVDRSNGELFF
TGCGCCAGCAGCGTCGACAGGAGCAACGGGGAGCTGTTTTTT
>NA|NA|TRBJ2-5|TRBV7-8
CASSLAGRGRQETQYF
TGTGCCAGCAGCTTAGCGGGCAGGGGGAGGCAAGAGACCCAGTACTTC
>NA|NA|TRBJ1-3|TRBV15
CATSRAGAAGRMVSGNTIYF
TGTGCCACCAGCAGAGCAGGGGCGGCTGGCCGGATGGTTTCTGGAAACACCATATATTTT
>NA|TRBD2|TRBJ2-5|TRBV11-2
CASSLSGSSWRTQYF
TGTGCCAGCAGTCTAAGCGGGAGCTCCTGGAGGACCCAGTACTTC
>NA|NA|TRBJ2-1|TRBV19
CASEFEGRQFF
TGTGCCAGTGAGTTCGAGGGACGGCAGTTCTTC
>NA|TRBD1|TRBJ1-1|TRBV28
CASSKIRGQGHTEAFF
TGTGCCAGCAGCAAAATCAGGGGACAGGGACACACTGAAGCTTTCTTT
>NA|TRBD2|TRBJ2-7|TRBV11-2
CASSLVSGRAYEQYF
TGTGCCAGCAGCTTAGTTAGCGGGAGGGCCTACGAGCAGTACTTC
>NA|TRBD2|TRBJ2-1|TRBV9
CASSVREGTYNEQFF
TGTGCCAGCAGCGTAAGGGAGGGAACCTACAATGAGCAGTTCTTC
>NA|TRBD1|TRBJ1-1|TRBV12-5
CASGPGGWTTEAFF
TGTGCTAGTGGTCCAGGGGGCTGGACCACTGAAGCTTTCTTT
>NA|NA|TRBJ2-7|TRBV5-8
CASSLVGSYEQYF
TGTGCCAGCAGCTTGGTTGGTTCCTACGAGCAGTACTTC
>NA|TRBD1|TRBJ2-2|TRBV6-5
CASSSGQGNTGELFF
TGTGCCAGCAGTTCCGGACAGGGGAACACCGGGGAGCTGTTTTTT
>NA|NA|TRBJ1-2|TRBV18
CASSPTRVGYGYTF
TGTGCCAGCTCTCCCACCCGAGTTGGATATGGCTACACCTTC
>once|NA|TRBJ2-5|TRBV5-1
CASSLTAYQETQYF
TGCGCCAGCAGCCTGACTGCGTACCAAGAGACCCAGTACTTC
>NA|NA|TRBJ2-7|TRBV7-2
CASSLDQGRFEQYF
TGTGCCAGCAGCTTAGATCAGGGGCGGTTCGAGCAGTACTTC
>NA|NA|TRBJ2-2|TRBV4-1
CASSQPTRYTGELFF
TGCGCCAGCAGCCAACCTACTAGATACACCGGGGAGCTGTTTTTT
>NA|NA|TRBJ2-3|TRBV4-3
CASSHTSTDTQYF
TGCGCCAGCAGCCATACTAGCACAGATACGCAGTATTTT
>NA|NA|TRBJ2-3|TRBV11-1
CASSFPPDTQYF
TGTGCCAGCAGCTTCCCGCCAGATACGCAGTATTTT